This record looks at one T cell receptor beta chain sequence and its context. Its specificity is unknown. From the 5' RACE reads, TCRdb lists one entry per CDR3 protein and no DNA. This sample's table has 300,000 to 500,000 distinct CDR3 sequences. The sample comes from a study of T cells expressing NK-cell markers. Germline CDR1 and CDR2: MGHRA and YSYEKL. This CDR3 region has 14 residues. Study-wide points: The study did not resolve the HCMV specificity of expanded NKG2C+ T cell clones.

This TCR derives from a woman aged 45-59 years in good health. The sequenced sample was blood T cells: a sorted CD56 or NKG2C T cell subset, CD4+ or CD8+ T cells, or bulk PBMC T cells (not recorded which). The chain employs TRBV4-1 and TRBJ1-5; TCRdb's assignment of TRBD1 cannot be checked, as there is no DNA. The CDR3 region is CASSRQAGDQPQHF.